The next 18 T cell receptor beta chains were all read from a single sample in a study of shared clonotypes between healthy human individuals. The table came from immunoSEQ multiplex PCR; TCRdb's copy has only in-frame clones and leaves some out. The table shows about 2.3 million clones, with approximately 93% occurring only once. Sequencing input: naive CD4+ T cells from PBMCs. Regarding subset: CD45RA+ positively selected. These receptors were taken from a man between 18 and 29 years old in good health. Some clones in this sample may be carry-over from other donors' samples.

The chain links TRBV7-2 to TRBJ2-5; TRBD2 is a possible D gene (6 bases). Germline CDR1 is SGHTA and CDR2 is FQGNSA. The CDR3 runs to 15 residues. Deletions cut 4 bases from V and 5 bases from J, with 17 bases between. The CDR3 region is CASSSGGGEVETQYF. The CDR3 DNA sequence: TGTGCCAGCAGCTCCGGCGGAGGGGAAGTGGAGACCCAGTACTTC.

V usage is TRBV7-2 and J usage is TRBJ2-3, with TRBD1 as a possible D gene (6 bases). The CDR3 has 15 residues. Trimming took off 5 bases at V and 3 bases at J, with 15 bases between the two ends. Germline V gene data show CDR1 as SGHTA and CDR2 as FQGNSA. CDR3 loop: CASSPRTATTDTQYF. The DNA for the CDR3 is TGTGCCAGCAGCCCACGGACAGCCACAACAGATACGCAGTATTTT.

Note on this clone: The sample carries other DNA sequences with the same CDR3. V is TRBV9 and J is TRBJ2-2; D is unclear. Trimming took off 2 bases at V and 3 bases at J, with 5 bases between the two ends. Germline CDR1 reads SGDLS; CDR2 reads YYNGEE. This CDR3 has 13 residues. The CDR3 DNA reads TGTGCCAGCAGCGTTGAGTACACCGGGGAGCTGTTTTTT. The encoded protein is CASSVEYTGELFF.

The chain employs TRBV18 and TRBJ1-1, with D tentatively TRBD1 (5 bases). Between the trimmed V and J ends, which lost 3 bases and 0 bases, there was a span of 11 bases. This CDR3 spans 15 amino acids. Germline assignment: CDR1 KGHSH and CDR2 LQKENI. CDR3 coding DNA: TGTGCCAGCTCACCGGGGGATCCGATGAACACTGAAGCTTTCTTT. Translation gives CASSPGDPMNTEAFF.

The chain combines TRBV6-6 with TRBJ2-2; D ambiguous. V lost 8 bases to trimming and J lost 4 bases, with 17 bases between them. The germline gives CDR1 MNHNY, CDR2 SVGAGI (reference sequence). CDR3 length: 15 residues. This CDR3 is CASLLWGRATGELFF. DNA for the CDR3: TGTGCCAGCCTCCTGTGGGGAAGGGCCACCGGGGAGCTGTTTTTT.

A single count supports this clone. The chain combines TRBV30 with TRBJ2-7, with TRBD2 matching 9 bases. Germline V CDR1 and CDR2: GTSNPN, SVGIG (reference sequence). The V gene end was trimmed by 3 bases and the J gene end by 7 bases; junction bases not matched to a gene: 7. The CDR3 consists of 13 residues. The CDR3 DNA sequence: TGTGCCTGGAGGGCGGGAGGGCCGTGGGAGCAGTACTTC. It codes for CAWRAGGPWEQYF.

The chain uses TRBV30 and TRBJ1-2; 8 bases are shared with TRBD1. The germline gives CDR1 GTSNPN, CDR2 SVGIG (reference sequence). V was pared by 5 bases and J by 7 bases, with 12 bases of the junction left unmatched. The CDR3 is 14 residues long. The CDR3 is CAWSGTAGGGGYTF. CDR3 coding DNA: TGTGCCTGGTCCGGGACAGCAGGGGGCGGTGGCTACACCTTC.

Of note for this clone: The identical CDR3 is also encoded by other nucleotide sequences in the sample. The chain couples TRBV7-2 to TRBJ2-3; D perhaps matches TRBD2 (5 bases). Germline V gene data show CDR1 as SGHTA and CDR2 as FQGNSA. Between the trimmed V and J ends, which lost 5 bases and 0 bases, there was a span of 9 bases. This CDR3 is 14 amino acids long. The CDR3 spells CASSPWTSTDTQYF. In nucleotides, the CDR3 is TGTGCCAGCAGCCCATGGACTAGCACAGATACGCAGTATTTT.

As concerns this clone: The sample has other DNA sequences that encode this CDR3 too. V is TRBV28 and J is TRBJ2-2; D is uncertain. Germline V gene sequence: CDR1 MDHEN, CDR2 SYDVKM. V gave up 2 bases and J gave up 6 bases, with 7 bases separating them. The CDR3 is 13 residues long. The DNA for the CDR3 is TGTGCCAGCAGTTTAATTGGAGCCGGGGAGCTGTTTTTT. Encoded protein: CASSLIGAGELFF.

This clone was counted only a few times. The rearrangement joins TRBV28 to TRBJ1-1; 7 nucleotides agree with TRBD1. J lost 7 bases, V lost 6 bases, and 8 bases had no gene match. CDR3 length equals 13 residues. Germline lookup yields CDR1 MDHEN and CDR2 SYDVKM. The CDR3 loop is CASRGQILVEAFF. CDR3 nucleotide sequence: TGTGCCAGCAGGGGACAGATCCTAGTTGAAGCTTTCTTT.

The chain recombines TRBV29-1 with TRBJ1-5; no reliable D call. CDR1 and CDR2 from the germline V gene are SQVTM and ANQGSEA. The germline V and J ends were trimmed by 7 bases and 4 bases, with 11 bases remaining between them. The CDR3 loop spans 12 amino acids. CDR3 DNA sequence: TGCAGCGCGGGGTCCGGTAATCAGCCCCAGCATTTT. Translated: CSAGSGNQPQHF.

CDR3 sequence reads: CASSWGGGNSGNTIYF. The DNA for the CDR3 is TGCGCCAGCAGCTGGGGAGGAGGGAACTCTGGAAACACCATATATTTT. The chain couples TRBV5-1 to TRBJ1-3; D unresolved. The CDR3 spans 16 residues. The V gene's germline CDR1 is SGHRS and CDR2 YFSETQ. V lost 3 bases and J lost 0, with 13 bases in between.

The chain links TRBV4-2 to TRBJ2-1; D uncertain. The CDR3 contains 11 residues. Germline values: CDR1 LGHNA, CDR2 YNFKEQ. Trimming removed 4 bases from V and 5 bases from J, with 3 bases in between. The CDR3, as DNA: TGTGCCAGCAGCCCCGACAATGAGCAGTTCTTC. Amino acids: CASSPDNEQFF.

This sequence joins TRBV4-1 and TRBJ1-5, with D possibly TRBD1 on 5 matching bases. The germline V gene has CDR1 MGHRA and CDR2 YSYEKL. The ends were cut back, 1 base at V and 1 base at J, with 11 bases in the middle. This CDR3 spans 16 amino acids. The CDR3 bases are TGCGCCAGCAGCCAAGTCTTGAAGGGGAGCAATCAGCCCCAGCATTTT. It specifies CASSQVLKGSNQPQHF.

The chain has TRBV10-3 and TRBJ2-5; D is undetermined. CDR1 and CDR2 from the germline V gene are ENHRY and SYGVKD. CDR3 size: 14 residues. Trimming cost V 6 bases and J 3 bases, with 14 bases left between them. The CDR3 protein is CAIRPDQLKETQYF. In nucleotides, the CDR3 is TGTGCCATCAGACCAGACCAGCTCAAAGAGACCCAGTACTTC.

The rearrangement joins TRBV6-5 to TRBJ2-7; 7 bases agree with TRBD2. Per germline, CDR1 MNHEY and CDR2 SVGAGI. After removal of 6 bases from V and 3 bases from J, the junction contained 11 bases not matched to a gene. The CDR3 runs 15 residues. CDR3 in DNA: TGTGCCAGCAGCTCGACAAGCGGGAAAATCTACGAGCAGTACTTC. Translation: CASSSTSGKIYEQYF.

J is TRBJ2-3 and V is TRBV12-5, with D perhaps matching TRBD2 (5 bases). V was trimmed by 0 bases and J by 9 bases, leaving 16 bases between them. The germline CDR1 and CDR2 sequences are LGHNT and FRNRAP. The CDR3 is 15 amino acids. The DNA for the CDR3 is TGTGCTAGTGGTTTGGTACTTTCGGGAAAAGGAACGCAGTATTTT. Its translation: CASGLVLSGKGTQYF.

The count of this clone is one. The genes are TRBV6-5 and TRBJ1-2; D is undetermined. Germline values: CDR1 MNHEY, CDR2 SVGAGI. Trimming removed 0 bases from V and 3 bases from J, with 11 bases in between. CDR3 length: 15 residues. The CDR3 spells CASSYSMGNDYGYTF. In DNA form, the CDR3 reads TGTGCCAGCAGTTACTCGATGGGGAATGACTATGGCTACACCTTC.